The 22 T cell receptor beta chains below all came from one sample that was sequenced in a study of early T cells in non-severe SARS-CoV-2 infection. Via MiXCR, TCRdb re-called the 5' RACE reads, giving one row per CDR3 protein. This table has some 71,000 distinct CDR3 sequences, 9% to 10% appearing once. The sample consisted of whole blood, taken at baseline. The source is an adult who was a healthcare worker with PCR-confirmed SARS-CoV-2 infection or an uninfected control (not recorded which).

The table lists this clonotype with a few counts. The chain joins TRBV6-2 or TRBV6-3 to TRBJ2-2, with a possible D match to TRBD1 (5 bases). V lost 4 bases, J lost 0 bases, and 9 bases lay in between. The CDR3 is made up of 15 amino acids. Per germline, CDR1 MNHEY and CDR2 SVGEGT. The CDR3 coding sequence is TGTGCCAGCAGTTGGACACCTACGAACACCGGGGAGCTGTTTTTT. Translated: CASSWTPTNTGELFF.

This clonotype was counted many times. The chain employs TRBV5-1 and TRBJ2-7, with 8 bases identical to TRBD1. Germline V CDR1 and CDR2: SGHRS, YFSETQ. This CDR3 has 14 amino acids. Germline trimming cut 4 bases from V and 4 bases from J; bases unmatched to any gene: 7. As DNA, the CDR3 is TGCGCCAGCAGCCACGGACAGGGAGGATACGAGCAGTACTTC. It yields the protein CASSHGQGGYEQYF.

The chain recombines TRBV28 with TRBJ2-1, with unresolved D. Germline V CDR1 and CDR2: MDHEN, SYDVKM. The CDR3 loop spans 14 amino acids. The V gene lost 6 bases and the J gene lost 6 bases, with 15 bases spanning the gap. The CDR3 loop is CASSLYGIINEQFF. CDR3 nucleotide sequence: TGTGCCAGCAGCCTATATGGGATTATCAATGAGCAGTTCTTC.

This clonotype was observed many times. V gene TRBV18 combines with J gene TRBJ1-5; no clear D. Germline loops: CDR1 KGHSH, CDR2 LQKENI. The CDR3 extends over 14 amino acids. The ends were cut back, 4 bases at V and 0 bases at J, with 7 bases in the middle. DNA for the CDR3: TGTGCCAGCTCACTAGGTAATAGCAATCAGCCCCAGCATTTT. Encoded protein: CASSLGNSNQPQHF.

The sample holds a few counts of this clonotype. This chain uses TRBV10-3 with TRBJ2-3, with D possibly being TRBD1 (6 bases). CDR1 ENHRY and CDR2 SYGVKD come from the germline V gene. The V gene lost 9 bases and the J gene lost 3 bases, with 10 bases spanning the gap. The CDR3 consists of 12 residues. The CDR3 loop is CAIGGTTDTQYF. The CDR3 DNA follows: TGTGCCATTGGGGGCACGACAGATACGCAGTATTTT.

This clonotype showed up many times. The chain uses TRBV7-2 and TRBJ1-1; TRBD1 agrees at 8 bases. Germline V gives CDR1 SGHTA, CDR2 FQGNSA. The CDR3 runs 16 residues. Trimming cost V 5 bases and J 0 bases; bases outside gene matches: 8. This CDR3 is CASSPWTGTMNTEAFF. CDR3 bases: TGTGCCAGCAGCCCTTGGACAGGGACAATGAACACTGAAGCTTTCTTT.

The chain is built from TRBV11-2 and TRBJ2-2; D call uncertain. Per germline, CDR1 SGHAT and CDR2 FQNNGV. This CDR3 is 13 amino acids long. The V gene lost 1 base and the J gene lost 4 bases, with 4 bases spanning the gap. CDR3 sequence reads: CASSLVVTGELFF. In DNA, the CDR3 is TGTGCCAGCAGCTTAGTGGTCACCGGGGAGCTGTTTTTT.

The rearrangement uses TRBV9 and TRBJ1-2; 9 bases align to TRBD1. Germline lookup yields CDR1 SGDLS and CDR2 YYNGEE. This CDR3 has 15 amino acids. Germline trimming cut 1 base from V and 4 bases from J; bases unmatched to any gene: 5. The CDR3: CASSVTGGRGYGYTF. The CDR3, as DNA: TGTGCCAGCAGCGTAACAGGGGGCCGCGGCTATGGCTACACCTTC.

This clonotype came up a few times. The V and J genes are TRBV5-1 and TRBJ2-5, with D perhaps assigned TRBD1 or TRBD2 (5 bases each). With 6 bases removed from V and 1 base from J, the gap between germline ends came to 10 bases. Germline values: CDR1 SGHRS, CDR2 YFSETQ. The CDR3 is 13 residues long. The CDR3 DNA follows: TGCGCCAGCACAGCGGACACCCAAGAGACCCAGTACTTC. Residues: CASTADTQETQYF.

There are a few counts of this clonotype. The CDR3 loop reads CASRRMNTEAFF. The CDR3, as DNA: TGTGCCAGTCGACGGATGAACACTGAAGCTTTCTTT. This chain links TRBV2 with TRBJ1-1; no clear D gene. V lost 9 bases, J lost 0 bases, and 8 bases lay in between. Looked up from germline, CDR1 is SNHLY and CDR2 is FYNNEI. The CDR3 extends over 12 amino acids.

This clonotype was counted at least ten times. J is TRBJ2-3 and V is TRBV6-6; 11 bases fit TRBD2. Losses at the gene ends were 6 bases for V and 0 bases for J; bases not matched to a gene: 5. There are 16 residues in the CDR3. The germline CDR1 and CDR2 sequences are MNHNY and SVGAGI (reference sequence). In DNA form, the CDR3 reads TGTGCCAGCAGGCCGGGACTAGCGGCCAGCACAGATACGCAGTATTTT. Amino acids: CASRPGLAASTDTQYF.

This clonotype was found many times. The chain carries TRBV7-2 and TRBJ1-4, with D unresolved. CDR1 is SGHTA, CDR2 FQGNSA, per germline. The CDR3 is 15 residues long. Trimming stripped 5 bases from V and 4 bases from J, with 14 bases between. The DNA for the CDR3 is TGTGCCAGCAGCGCGGCGGCAGGTGGTAATGAAAAACTGTTTTTT. It yields the protein CASSAAAGGNEKLFF. Complete variable domain (other parts from reference TRBV7-2 and TRBJ1-4): GAGVSQSPSNKVTEKGKDVELRCDPISGHTALYWYRQSLGQGLEFLIYFQGNSAPDKSGLPSDRFSAERTGGSVSTLTIQRTQQEDSAVYLCASSAAAGGNEKLFFGSGTQLSVL.

In this sample, this clonotype turned up a few times. The chain couples TRBV11-2 to TRBJ2-5; 7 nucleotides match TRBD2. Looked up from germline, CDR1 is SGHAT and CDR2 is FQNNGV. The CDR3 length is 16 residues. J lost 1 base, V lost 1 base, and 6 bases had no gene match. CDR3 sequence: CASSLGLAETQETQYF. As DNA, the CDR3 is TGTGCCAGCAGCTTAGGGCTAGCGGAGACCCAAGAGACCCAGTACTTC.

This clonotype was counted at least ten times. J is TRBJ2-5 and V is TRBV10-3, with 11 bases aligning to TRBD2. V shed 7 bases and J 5 bases; nucleotides not matched to a gene: 18. There are 18 residues in the CDR3. CDR1 is ENHRY and CDR2 is SYGVKD in the germline V gene. The CDR3 sequence is CAITPGPTLAGGGETQYF. Written as DNA, the CDR3 is TGTGCCATCACCCCCGGACCTACCCTAGCGGGAGGCGGGGAGACCCAGTACTTC.

Only a few counts were recorded for this clonotype. The chain carries TRBV7-8 and TRBJ2-2; 10 bases agree with TRBD2. The germline CDR1 and CDR2 sequences are SGHVS and FQNEAQ. This CDR3 spans 16 amino acids. Trimming took 3 bases from V and 6 from J; bases not matched to a gene: 7. In nucleotides, the CDR3 is TGTGCCAGCAGCTTCGGGTCCGGGACTAGCGCCGGGGAGCTGTTTTTT. Translated: CASSFGSGTSAGELFF.

This clonotype was recorded many times. The chain links TRBV6-2 or TRBV6-3 to TRBJ1-1; 8 nucleotides align to TRBD1. V was clipped by 5 bases and J by 4 bases; unmatched bases: 3. Germline loops: CDR1 MNHEY, CDR2 SVGEGT. This CDR3 is 13 amino acids long. CDR3 loop: CASSLTGATEAFF. CDR3 bases: TGTGCCAGCAGTCTGACAGGGGCCACTGAAGCTTTCTTT.

The J gene is TRBJ2-1, the V gene TRBV5-4, with 7 bases aligning to TRBD1. The CDR3 is 15 residues long. CDR1 and CDR2 from the germline V gene are SGHNT and YYREEE (reference sequence). With 5 bases clipped from V and 7 bases from J, the junction kept 12 bases outside the gene matches. The CDR3 DNA sequence: TGTGCCAGCAGTCCCGGACAGGCCCCTGGGAATGAGCAGTTCTTC. It is translated as CASSPGQAPGNEQFF.

In its sample, this clonotype was seen a few times. J is TRBJ2-2 and V is TRBV4-2, with 7 bases fitting TRBD2. V shed 4 bases, J shed 2 bases, and the junction held 10 bases outside the gene matches. The CDR3 is 17 amino acids. From germline, CDR1 is LGHNA and CDR2 YNFKEQ. CDR3 bases: TGTGCCAGCAGCCCTACTTTAGGGACTACTAACACCGGGGAGCTGTTTTTT. Protein product: CASSPTLGTTNTGELFF.

This clonotype was seen repeatedly, ten times or more. In nucleotides, the CDR3 is TGTGCCACCAGCAGAGATCCGGGGGCGAGCAATCAGCCCCAGCATTTT. Residues: CATSRDPGASNQPQHF. This chain joins TRBV15 and TRBJ1-5; possible D gene TRBD1, 6 bases. V lost 0 bases to trimming and J lost 1 base, with 10 bases between them. The CDR3 is made up of 16 amino acids. The germline V gene encodes CDR1 LNHNV and CDR2 YYDKDF (reference sequence).

Turning to this clonotype: This may stem from a read error, because a much larger clone lies one nucleotide away. This CDR3 reads CASSVGQETFEQYF. In nucleotides, the CDR3 is TGTGCCAGCAGCGTGGGACAGGAGACCTTCGAGCAGTACTTC. The J gene is TRBJ2-7, the V gene TRBV9, with 8 bases that match TRBD1. V was clipped by 2 bases and J by 6 bases; unmatched bases: 7. Per the germline V gene, CDR1 is SGDLS and CDR2 is YYNGEE. The CDR3 is 14 residues long.

The V gene is TRBV4-3, the J gene TRBJ2-7; 7 nucleotides agree with TRBD2. This CDR3 has 13 residues. In germline, CDR1 is LGHNA, CDR2 YSLEER. V trimming: 1 base; J trimming: 7 bases; junction bases outside the gene matches: 4. For the CDR3, the DNA is TGCGCCAGCAGCCAAGTGGCTAGCGGTGAGCAGTACTTC. Amino acids: CASSQVASGEQYF.

V usage is TRBV7-2 and J usage is TRBJ2-3; D unresolved. This CDR3 has 13 amino acids. V dropped 1 base and J dropped 3 bases, with 5 bases sitting between them. Looked up from germline, CDR1 is SGHTA and CDR2 is FQGNSA. The CDR3 bases are TGTGCCAGCAGCTTAGGGGTTACAGATACGCAGTATTTT. Protein sequence: CASSLGVTDTQYF. Looking up the rest from reference TRBV7-2 and TRBJ2-3 gives the full variable domain: GAGVSQSPSNKVTEKGKDVELRCDPISGHTALYWYRQSLGQGLEFLIYFQGNSAPDKSGLPSDRFSAERTGGSVSTLTIQRTQQEDSAVYLCASSLGVTDTQYFGPGTRLTVL.